This T cell receptor (beta chain) was identified in a study of cytotoxic CD8 clonotypes in ibrutinib-treated CLL. Looking at the study overall: Complete response was seen in 2 patients and partial in some 24; some 12 progressed and around 14 stayed remitted after a median roughly 70 months. Study observations and caveats: Public clonotypes were rare and shrank or held steady on treatment. Clonality correlated strongly with circulating CD8+ T cells and exceeded age-matched healthy donors at baseline.

Details on this clone: The antigen remains undetermined.

The method was immunoSEQ multiplex PCR; TCRdb's version includes in-frame clones alone and lacks a portion of them. The sample lists some 200,000 clones, around 72% occurring once. With 6 bases clipped from V and 4 bases from J, the junction kept 6 bases outside the gene matches. Germline-derived CDR1 and CDR2 are MNHEY and SMNVEV (reference sequence). This CDR3 comprises 14 residues. The source of this sequence is a human donor with chronic lymphocytic leukemia. This material consisted of PBMCs, taken after 24 months of ibrutinib treatment. This chain links TRBV27 with TRBJ2-1; 7 positions agree with TRBD1. Here the CDR3 DNA reads TGTGCCAGCAGAGCGACAGGGTCGTACAATGAGCAGTTCTTC. Translated: CASRATGSYNEQFF.